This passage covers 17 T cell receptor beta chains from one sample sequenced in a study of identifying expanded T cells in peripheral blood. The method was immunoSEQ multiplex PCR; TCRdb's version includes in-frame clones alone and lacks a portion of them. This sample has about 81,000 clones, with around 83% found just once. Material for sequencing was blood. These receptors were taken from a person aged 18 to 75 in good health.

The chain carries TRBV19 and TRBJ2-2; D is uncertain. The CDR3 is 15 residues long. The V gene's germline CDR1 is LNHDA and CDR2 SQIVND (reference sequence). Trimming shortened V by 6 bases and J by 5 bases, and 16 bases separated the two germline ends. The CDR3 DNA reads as TGTGCCAGTAGAACTCATGGAATAAGGACCGGGGAGCTGTTTTTT. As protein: CASRTHGIRTGELFF.

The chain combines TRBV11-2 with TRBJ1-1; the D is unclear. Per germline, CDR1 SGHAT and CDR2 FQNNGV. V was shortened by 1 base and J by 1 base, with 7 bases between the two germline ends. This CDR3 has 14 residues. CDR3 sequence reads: CASSLGGWNTEAFF. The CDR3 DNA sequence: TGTGCCAGCAGCTTAGGAGGGTGGAACACTGAAGCTTTCTTT.

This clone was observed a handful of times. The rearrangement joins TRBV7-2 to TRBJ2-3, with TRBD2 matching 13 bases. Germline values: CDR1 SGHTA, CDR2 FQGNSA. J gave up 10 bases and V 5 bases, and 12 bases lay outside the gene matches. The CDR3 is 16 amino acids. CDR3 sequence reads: CASSPTLAGGPNPQYF. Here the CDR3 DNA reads TGTGCCAGCAGCCCAACACTAGCGGGAGGGCCTAATCCGCAGTATTTT.

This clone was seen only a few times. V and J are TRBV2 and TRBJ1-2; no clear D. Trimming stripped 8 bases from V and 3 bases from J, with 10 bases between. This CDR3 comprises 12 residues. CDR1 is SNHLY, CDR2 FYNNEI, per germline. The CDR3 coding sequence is TGTGCCAGCGGAACAACAGACTATGGCTACACCTTC. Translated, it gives CASGTTDYGYTF.

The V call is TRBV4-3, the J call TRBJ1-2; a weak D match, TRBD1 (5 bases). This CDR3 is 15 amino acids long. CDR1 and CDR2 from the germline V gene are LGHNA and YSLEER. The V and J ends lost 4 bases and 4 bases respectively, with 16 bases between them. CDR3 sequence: CASSPGSGTPYGYTF. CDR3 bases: TGCGCCAGCAGCCCAGGGTCAGGTACGCCCTATGGCTACACCTTC.

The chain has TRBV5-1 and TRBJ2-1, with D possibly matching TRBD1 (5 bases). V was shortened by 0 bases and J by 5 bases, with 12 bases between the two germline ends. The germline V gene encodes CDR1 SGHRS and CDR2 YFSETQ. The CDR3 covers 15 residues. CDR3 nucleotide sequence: TGCGCCAGCAGCTTGGGTAGGGGATCGGACAATGAGCAGTTCTTC. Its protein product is CASSLGRGSDNEQFF.

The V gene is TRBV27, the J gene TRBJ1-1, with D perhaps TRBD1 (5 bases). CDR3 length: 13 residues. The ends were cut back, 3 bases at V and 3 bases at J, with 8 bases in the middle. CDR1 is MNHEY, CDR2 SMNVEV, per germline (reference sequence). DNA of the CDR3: TGTGCCAGCAGTTTCAGGGAGGACACTGAAGCTTTCTTT. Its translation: CASSFREDTEAFF.

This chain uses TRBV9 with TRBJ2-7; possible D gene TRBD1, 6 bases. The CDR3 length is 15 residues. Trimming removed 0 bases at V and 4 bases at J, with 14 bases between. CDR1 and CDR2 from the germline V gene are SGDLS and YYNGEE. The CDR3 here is CASSVGGRGAYEQYF. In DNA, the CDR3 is TGTGCCAGCAGCGTAGGGGGGCGTGGGGCTTACGAGCAGTACTTC.

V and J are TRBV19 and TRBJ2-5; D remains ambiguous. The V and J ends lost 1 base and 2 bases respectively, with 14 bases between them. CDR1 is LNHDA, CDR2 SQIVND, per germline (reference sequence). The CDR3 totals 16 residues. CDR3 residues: CASSIGVAMVQETQYF. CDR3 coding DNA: TGTGCCAGTAGTATAGGAGTGGCCATGGTTCAAGAGACCCAGTACTTC.

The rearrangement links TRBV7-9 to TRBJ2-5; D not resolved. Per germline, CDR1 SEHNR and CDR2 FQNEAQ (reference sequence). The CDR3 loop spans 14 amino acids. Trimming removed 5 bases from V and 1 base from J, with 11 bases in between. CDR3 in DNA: TGTGCCAGCAGCCGAAGGACCGTCCAAGAGACCCAGTACTTC. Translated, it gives CASSRRTVQETQYF. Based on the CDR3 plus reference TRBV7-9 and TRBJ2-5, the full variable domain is DTGVSQNPRHKITKRGQNVTFRCDPISEHNRLYWYRQTLGQGPEFLTYFQNEAQLEKSRLLSDRFSAERPKGSFSTLEIQRTEQGDSAMYLCASSRRTVQETQYFGPGTRLLVL.

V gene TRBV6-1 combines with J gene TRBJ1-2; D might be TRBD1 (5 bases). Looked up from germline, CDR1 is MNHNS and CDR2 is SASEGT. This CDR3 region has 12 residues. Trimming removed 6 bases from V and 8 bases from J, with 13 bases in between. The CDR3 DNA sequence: TGTGCCAGCAGCGCGGTAGGGGAAGGCTACACCTTC. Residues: CASSAVGEGYTF.

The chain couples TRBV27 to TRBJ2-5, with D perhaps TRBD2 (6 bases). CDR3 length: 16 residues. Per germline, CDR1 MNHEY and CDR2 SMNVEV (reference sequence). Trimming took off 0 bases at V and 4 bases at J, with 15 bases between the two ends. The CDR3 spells CASSLSIGGIGETQYF. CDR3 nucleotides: TGTGCCAGCAGTTTATCGATAGGAGGGATCGGAGAGACCCAGTACTTC.

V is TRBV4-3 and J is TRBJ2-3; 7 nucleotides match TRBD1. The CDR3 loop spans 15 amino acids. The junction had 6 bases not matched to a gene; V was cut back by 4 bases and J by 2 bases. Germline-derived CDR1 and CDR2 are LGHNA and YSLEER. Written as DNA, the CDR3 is TGCGCCAGCAGCCGAACAGGGGATTTCACAGATACGCAGTATTTT. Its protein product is CASSRTGDFTDTQYF.

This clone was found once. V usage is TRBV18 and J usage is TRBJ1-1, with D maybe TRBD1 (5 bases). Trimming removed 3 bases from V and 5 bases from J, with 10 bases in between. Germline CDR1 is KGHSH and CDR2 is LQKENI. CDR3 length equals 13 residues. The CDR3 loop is CASSPVEGTEAFF. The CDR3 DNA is TGTGCCAGCTCACCCGTGGAGGGGACTGAAGCTTTCTTT.

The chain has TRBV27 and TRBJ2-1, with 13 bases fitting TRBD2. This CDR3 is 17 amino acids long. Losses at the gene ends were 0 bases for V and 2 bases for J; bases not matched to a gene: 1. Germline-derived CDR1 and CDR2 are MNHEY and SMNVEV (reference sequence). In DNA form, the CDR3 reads TGTGCCAGCAGTTTATCCGGACTAGCGGGAGCCTACAATGAGCAGTTCTTC. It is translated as CASSLSGLAGAYNEQFF.

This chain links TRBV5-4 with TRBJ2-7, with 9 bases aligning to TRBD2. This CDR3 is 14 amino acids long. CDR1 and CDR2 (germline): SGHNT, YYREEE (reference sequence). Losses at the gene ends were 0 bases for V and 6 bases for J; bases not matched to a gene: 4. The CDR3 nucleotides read TGTGCCAGCAGCTTGGGAGGTAGCGGGAGCGAGCAGTACTTC. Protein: CASSLGGSGSEQYF.

The CDR3 DNA reads TGTGCCAGCAATCCGGACCTCAATCAGCCCCAGCATTTT. Protein sequence: CASNPDLNQPQHF. The genes are TRBV2 and TRBJ1-5; D gene uncertain. CDR1 is SNHLY and CDR2 is FYNNEI in the germline V gene. This CDR3 has 13 amino acids. Deletions cut 7 bases from V and 3 bases from J, with 10 bases between.